This is a list of T cell receptor beta chains from one sample in a study of T cell clonotyping in hematopoietic cell transplantation. TCRdb's copy holds only in-frame clones and misses some; the assay was immunoSEQ multiplex PCR. The table includes 49,000 or so clones, around 84% detected once. This specimen was peripheral blood mononuclear cells, taken before stem cell transplant. The receptors were gathered from a man aged 55 to 70 with myelodysplastic syndrome. Some clones in this sample may be carry-over from other donors' samples. The CDR3 runs from the conserved cysteine through the conserved F or W.

>TRBV7-8|TRBJ1-1
CASSPTGANTEAFF
>TRBV10-3|TRBJ2-3
CAISAFGGYGTDTQYF
>TRBV28|TRBJ1-6
CASGQDSYNSPLHF
>TRBV19|TRBJ1-2
CASSILAQGGGYTF
>TRBV7-9|TRBJ1-6
CASSLGFGNSPLHF
>TRBV9|TRBJ2-7
CASTPSGAGRYEQYF
>TRBV11-2|TRBJ2-7
CASSLERGRVGYEQYF
>TRBV11-2|TRBJ2-2
CASSPYRETGELFF
>TRBV6-1|TRBJ1-5
CASSEDSSNQPQHF
>TRBV6-1|TRBJ1-3
CASTTGGSGNTIYF
>TRBV14|TRBJ2-3
CASSPQGFSTDTQYF
>TRBV12-5|TRBJ2-5
CASGIGQGRETQYF
>TRBV18|TRBJ2-7
CASSPPQTYEQYF
>TRBV18|TRBJ1-2
CASSPSEGISYTF
>TRBV7-9|TRBJ1-1
CASSLTQINTEAFF
>TRBV28|TRBJ2-5
CASRELAGGGETQYF
>TRBV14|TRBJ1-2
CASSQGRGILRYGYTF